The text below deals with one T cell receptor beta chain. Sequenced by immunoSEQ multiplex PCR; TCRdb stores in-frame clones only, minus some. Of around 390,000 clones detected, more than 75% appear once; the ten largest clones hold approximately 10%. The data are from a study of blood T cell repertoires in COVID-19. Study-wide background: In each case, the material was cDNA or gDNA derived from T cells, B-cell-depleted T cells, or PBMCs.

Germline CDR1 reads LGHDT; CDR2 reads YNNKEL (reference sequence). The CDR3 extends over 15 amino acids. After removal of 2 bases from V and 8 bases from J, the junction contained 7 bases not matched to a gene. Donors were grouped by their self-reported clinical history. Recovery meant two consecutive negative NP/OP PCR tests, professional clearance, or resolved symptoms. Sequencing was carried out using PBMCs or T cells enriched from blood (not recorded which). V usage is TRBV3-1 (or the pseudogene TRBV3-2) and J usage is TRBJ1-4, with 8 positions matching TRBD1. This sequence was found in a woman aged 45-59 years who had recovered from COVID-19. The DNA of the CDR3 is TGTGCCAGCAGCCAACCGGGACAGGTTTTGGAAAAACTGTTTTTT. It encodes CASSQPGQVLEKLFF.